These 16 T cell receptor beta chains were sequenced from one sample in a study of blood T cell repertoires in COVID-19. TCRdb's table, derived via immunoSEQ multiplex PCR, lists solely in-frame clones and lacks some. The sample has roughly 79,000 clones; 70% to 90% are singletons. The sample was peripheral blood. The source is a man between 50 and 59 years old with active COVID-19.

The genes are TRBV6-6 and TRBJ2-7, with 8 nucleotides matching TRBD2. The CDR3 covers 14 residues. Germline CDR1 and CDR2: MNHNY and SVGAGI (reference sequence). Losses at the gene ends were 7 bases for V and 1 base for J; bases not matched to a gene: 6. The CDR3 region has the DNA TGTGCCAGCACTCGCCGGGGGGGTTCCTACGAGCAGTACTTC. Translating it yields CASTRRGGSYEQYF.

The DNA of the CDR3 is TGTGCCAGCAGCTGGAGGAAAGCGGGGGGCAATGAGCAGTTCTTC. This encodes CASSWRKAGGNEQFF. This chain connects TRBV11-3 to TRBJ2-1, with 9 bases aligning to TRBD2. This CDR3 is built from 15 residues. From germline, CDR1 is SGHNT and CDR2 YENEEA. V lost 4 bases to trimming and J lost 6 bases; unmatched junction nucleotides: 7. The complete variable domain, with remaining parts taken from reference TRBV11-3 and TRBJ2-1, reads EAGVVQSPRYKIIEKKQPVAFWCNPISGHNTLYWYLQNLGQGPELLIRYENEEAVDDSQLPKDRFSAERLKGVDSTLKIQPAELGDSAVYLCASSWRKAGGNEQFFGPGTRLTVL.

The CDR3 here is CASSLSLYQETQYF. DNA for the CDR3: TGTGCCAGCAGCTTAAGCCTGTACCAAGAGACCCAGTACTTC. The rearrangement uses TRBV7-9 and TRBJ2-5; D is uncertain. Germline CDR1 reads SEHNR; CDR2 reads FQNEAQ (reference sequence). The CDR3 runs to 14 residues. Between the trimmed V and J ends, which lost 2 bases and 0 bases, there was a span of 7 bases.

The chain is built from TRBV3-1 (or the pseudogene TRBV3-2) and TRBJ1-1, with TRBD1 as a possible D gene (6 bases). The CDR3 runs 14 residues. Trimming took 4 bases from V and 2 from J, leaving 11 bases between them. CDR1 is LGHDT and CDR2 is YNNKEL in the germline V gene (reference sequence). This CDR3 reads CASSRTRGNTEAFF. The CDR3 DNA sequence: TGTGCCAGCAGCCGCACCAGGGGCAACACTGAAGCTTTCTTT.

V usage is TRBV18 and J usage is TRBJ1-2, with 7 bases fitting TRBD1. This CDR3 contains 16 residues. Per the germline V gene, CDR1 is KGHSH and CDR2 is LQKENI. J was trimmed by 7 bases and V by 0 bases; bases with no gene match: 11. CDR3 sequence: CASSPPGTVMWGGYTF. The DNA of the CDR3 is TGTGCCAGCTCACCACCGGGGACAGTGATGTGGGGTGGCTACACCTTC. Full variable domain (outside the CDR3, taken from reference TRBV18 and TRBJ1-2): NAGVMQNPRHLVRRRGQEARLRCSPMKGHSHVYWYRQLPEEGLKFMVYLQKENIIDESGMPKERFSAEFPKEGPSILRIQQVVRGDSAAYFCASSPPGTVMWGGYTFGSGTRLTVV.

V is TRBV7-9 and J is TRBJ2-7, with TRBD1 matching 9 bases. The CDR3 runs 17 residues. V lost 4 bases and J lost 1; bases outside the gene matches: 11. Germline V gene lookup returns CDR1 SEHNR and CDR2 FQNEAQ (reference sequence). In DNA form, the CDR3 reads TGTGCCAGCAGCTCTTCCCCCGGGACAGGGAGATCCTACGAGCAGTACTTC. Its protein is CASSSSPGTGRSYEQYF.

The CDR3 spells CASSSWTGREQYF. The CDR3 DNA sequence: TGTGCCAGCAGCTCTTGGACAGGCCGCGAGCAGTACTTC. The rearrangement links TRBV5-6 to TRBJ2-7, with TRBD1 matching over 7 bases. Germline V gene lookup returns CDR1 SGHDT and CDR2 YYEEEE. The junction had 6 bases not matched to a gene; V was cut back by 3 bases and J by 6 bases. CDR3 length: 13 amino acids.

The CDR3 bases are TGTGCCAGCAGCTTCGGGGCCGGACAGAGCCTCTATGGCTACACCTTC. Amino acid sequence: CASSFGAGQSLYGYTF. This rearrangement joins TRBV5-4 to TRBJ1-2; D may be TRBD1 (6 bases). The CDR3 is 16 amino acids. Germline CDR1 is SGHNT and CDR2 is YYREEE (reference sequence). V was cut by 2 bases and J by 4 bases, with 18 bases left in between.

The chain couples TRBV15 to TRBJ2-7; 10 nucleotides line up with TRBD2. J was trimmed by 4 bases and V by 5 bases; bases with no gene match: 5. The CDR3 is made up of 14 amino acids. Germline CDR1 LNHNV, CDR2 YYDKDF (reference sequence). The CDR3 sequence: CATSRTSGDYEQYF. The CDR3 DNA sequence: TGTGCCACCAGCCGGACTAGCGGAGATTACGAGCAGTACTTC.

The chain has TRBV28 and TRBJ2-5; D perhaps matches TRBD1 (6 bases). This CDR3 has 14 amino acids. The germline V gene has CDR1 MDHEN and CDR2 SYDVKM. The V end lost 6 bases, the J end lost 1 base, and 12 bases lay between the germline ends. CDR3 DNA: TGTGCCAGCAGATGGGGCAGGGGCCAAGAGACCCAGTACTTC. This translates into CASRWGRGQETQYF.

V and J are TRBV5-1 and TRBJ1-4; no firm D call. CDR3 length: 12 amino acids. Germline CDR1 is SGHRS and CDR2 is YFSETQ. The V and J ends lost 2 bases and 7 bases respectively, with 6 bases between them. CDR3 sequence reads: CASSLTSEKLFF. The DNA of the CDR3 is TGCGCCAGCAGCTTAACAAGTGAAAAACTGTTTTTT.

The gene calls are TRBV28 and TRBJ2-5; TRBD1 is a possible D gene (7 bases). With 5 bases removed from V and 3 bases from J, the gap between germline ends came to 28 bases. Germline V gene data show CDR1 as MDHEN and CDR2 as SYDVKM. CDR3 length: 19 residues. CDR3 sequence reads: CASSPWAGGSTKTKETQYF. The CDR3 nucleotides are TGTGCCAGCAGTCCGTGGGCAGGGGGGTCCACCAAGACTAAAGAGACCCAGTACTTC.

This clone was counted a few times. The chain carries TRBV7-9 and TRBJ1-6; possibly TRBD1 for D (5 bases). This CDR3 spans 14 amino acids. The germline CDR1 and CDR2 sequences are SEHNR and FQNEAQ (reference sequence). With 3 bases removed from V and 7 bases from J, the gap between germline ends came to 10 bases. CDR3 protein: CASSLTDLNSPLHF. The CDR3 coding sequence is TGTGCCAGCAGCTTGACAGATTTAAATTCACCCCTCCACTTT.

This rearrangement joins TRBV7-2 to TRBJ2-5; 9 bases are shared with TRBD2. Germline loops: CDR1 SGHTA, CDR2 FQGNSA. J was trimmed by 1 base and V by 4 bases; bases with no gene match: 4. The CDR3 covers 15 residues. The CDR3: CASSSQLAGQETQYF. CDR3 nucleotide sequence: TGTGCCAGCAGCTCCCAACTAGCGGGCCAAGAGACCCAGTACTTC.

The CDR3 reads CASSEEGAFNEQYF. The DNA of the CDR3 is TGTGCCAGCTCTGAGGAGGGGGCGTTCAACGAGCAGTACTTC. The V call is TRBV19, the J call TRBJ2-7; TRBD1 might be the D (7 bases). The CDR3 runs 14 residues. Germline V CDR1 and CDR2: LNHDA, SQIVND (reference sequence). Trimming stripped 9 bases from V and 5 bases from J, with 20 bases between.

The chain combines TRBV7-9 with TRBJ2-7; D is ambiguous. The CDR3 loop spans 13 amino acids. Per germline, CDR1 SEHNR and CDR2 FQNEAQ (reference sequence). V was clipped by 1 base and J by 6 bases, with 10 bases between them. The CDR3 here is CASSLEEASEQYF. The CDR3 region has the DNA TGTGCCAGCAGCTTAGAAGAAGCCTCCGAGCAGTACTTC.